This T cell receptor (beta chain) came from a study of T cell clonality in common variable immunodeficiency. General study results and limits: Reportedly, TCR beta sequences from common variable immunodeficiency showed fewer deletions and N-nucleotide insertions. Patient heterogeneity in the CVID cohort limited correlations between repertoire features and clinical complications.

The data were produced by immunoSEQ multiplex PCR, yet TCRdb's version contains in-frame clones alone and is incomplete. This repertoire holds 30,000 to 40,000 clones, and none appear only once. Patients and controls were mostly of Caucasian heritage. This clone came up many times. Its antigen is unknown. The read terminates 3 residues before the CDR3 end, so the remaining end is supplied by the germline J gene. This CDR3 contains 14 residues. Germline CDR1 is SGHNT and CDR2 is YYREEE (reference sequence). V shed 0 bases and J 2 bases; nucleotides not matched to a gene: 1. This TCR was recovered from a person aged 18 to 75 in good health. Sequencing used peripheral blood mononuclear cells. The gene calls are TRBV5-4 and TRBJ1-1, with 7 nucleotides matching TRBD1. The CDR3: CASSLGDSNTEAFF. Partial CDR3 DNA: TGTGCCAGCAGCTTGGGGGACAGTAACACTGAA.